Sequencing of this T cell receptor (beta chain) was carried out in a study of blood T cell repertoires in COVID-19. Looking at the study overall: T cells, B-cell-depleted T cells, or PBMCs provided the cDNA or gDNA that served as material.

Profiling relied on immunoSEQ multiplex PCR, and the TCRdb table lists in-frame clones only, not all of them. The table lists about 240,000 clones, roughly 86% of them singletons. Participants were aged roughly 18 to 100 years from around 25 US areas. Cohort allocation depended upon clinical history that participants reported. This clonotype was sampled from a woman aged 40 to 50 with acute COVID-19. The sequenced sample was PBMCs or T cells enriched from blood (not recorded which).

This CDR3 reads CASSPSGRNNEQFF. Here the CDR3 DNA reads TGTGCCAGCAGCCCCAGCGGGAGAAACAATGAGCAGTTCTTC. The V call is TRBV9, the J call TRBJ2-1; 8 nucleotides match TRBD2. There are 14 residues in the CDR3. Germline V gene sequence: CDR1 SGDLS, CDR2 YYNGEE. Trimming at V came to 4 bases and at J to 5 bases, leaving 5 bases not matched to a gene.